The present T cell receptor beta chain was sequenced within a study of blood T cell repertoires in COVID-19. Background on the study: PBMCs, B-cell-depleted T cells, or T cells were the source of the cDNA or gDNA that made up the material.

Produced via immunoSEQ multiplex PCR; TCRdb's table is partial and in-frame only. The sample carries 25,000 to 30,000 clones, under 80% recorded once. Trimming removed 6 bases at V and 5 bases at J, with 11 bases between. Germline V CDR1 and CDR2: KGHSH, LQKENI. This CDR3 has 13 amino acids. The J gene is TRBJ2-1, the V gene TRBV18, with D uncertain. The sample was peripheral blood. The receptor comes from a man between 70 and 80 years old with acute or convalescent COVID-19. The CDR3 protein is CASSVQNNNEQFF. The CDR3 nucleotides are TGTGCCAGCTCGGTTCAGAACAACAATGAGCAGTTCTTC. The variable domain in full, completed from reference TRBV18 and TRBJ2-1, reads NAGVMQNPRHLVRRRGQEARLRCSPMKGHSHVYWYRQLPEEGLKFMVYLQKENIIDESGMPKERFSAEFPKEGPSILRIQQVVRGDSAAYFCASSVQNNNEQFFGPGTRLTVL.